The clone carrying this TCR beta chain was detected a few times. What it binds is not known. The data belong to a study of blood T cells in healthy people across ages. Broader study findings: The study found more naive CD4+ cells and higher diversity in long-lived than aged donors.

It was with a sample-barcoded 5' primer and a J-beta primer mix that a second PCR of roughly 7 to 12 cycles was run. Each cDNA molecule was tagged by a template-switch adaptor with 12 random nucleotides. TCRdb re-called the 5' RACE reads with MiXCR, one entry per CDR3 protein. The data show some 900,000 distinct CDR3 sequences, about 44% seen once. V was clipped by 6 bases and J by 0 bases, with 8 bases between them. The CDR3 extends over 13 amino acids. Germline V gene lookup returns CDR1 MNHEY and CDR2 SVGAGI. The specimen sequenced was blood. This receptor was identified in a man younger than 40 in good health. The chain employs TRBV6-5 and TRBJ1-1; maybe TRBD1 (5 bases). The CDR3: CASRRGVNTEAFF. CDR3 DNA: TGTGCCAGCAGACGAGGGGTGAACACTGAAGCTTTCTTT.